Detailed here is one TCR beta chain. Time point defined: pre-sensitization, week 0. As for treatment: therapeutic diphenylcyclopropenone sensitization with weekly scalp DPC. Total RNA came from unfractionated whole blood. The V gene's germline CDR1 is DFQATT and CDR2 SNEGSKA (reference sequence). V was pared by 3 bases and J by 0 bases, with 10 bases of the junction left unmatched. The CDR3 is 17 amino acids. In TCRdb, the RACE reads were re-called with MiXCR into one record per CDR3 protein. Counted here are roughly 100,000 distinct CDR3 sequences, around 12% occurring once; the ten biggest clones make up 1.5% to 2%. The sample comes from a study of human T cells and chemical hapten exposure. Study overall: Each patient's scalp received weekly diphenylcyclopropenone throughout the approximately 25-week study.

This clonotype was obtained from a woman between 50 and 59 years old with alopecia areata. Some clones in this sample may be carry-over from other donors' samples. The material was whole blood, obtained in connection with sensitization to the hapten diphenylcyclopropenone (DPC). The genes are TRBV20-1 and TRBJ2-7; 11 bases are a match to TRBD2. The CDR3 nucleotides are TGCAGTGCTAGGTCAGGACTAGCGGGCGGGCCCTCCTACGAGCAGTACTTC. Translating it yields CSARSGLAGGPSYEQYF.